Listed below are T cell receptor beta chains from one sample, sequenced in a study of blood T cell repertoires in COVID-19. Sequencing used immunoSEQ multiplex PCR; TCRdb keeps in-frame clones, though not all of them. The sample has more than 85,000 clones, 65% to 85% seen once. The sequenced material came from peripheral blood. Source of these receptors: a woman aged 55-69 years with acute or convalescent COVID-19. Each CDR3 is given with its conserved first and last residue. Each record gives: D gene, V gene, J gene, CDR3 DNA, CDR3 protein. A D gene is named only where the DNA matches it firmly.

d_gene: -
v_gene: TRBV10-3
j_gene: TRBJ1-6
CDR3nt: TGTGCCATCAGTGACGGGAGTCCCGGGGCTTCACCCCTCCACTTT
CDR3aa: CAISDGSPGASPLHF

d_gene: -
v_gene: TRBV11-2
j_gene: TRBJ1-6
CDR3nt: TGTGCCAGCAGCCACGAACCGGGAGCGAATTCACCCCTCCACTTT
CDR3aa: CASSHEPGANSPLHF

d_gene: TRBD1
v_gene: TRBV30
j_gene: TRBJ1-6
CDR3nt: TGTGCCTGGAGGGGACAGGCGAATTCACCCCTCCACTTT
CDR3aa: CAWRGQANSPLHF

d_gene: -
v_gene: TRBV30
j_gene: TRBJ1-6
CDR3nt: TGTGCCTGGATCAAAGGGGGAGCTTCACCCCTCCACTTT
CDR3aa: CAWIKGGASPLHF

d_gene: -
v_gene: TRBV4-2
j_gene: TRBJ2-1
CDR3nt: TGTGCCAGCAGCCAAGAGGACCTGACTAGAGCGGCTGAGCAGTTCTTC
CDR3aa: CASSQEDLTRAAEQFF

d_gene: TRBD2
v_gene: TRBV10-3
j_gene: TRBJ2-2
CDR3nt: TGTGCCACAGGACTAGCTGGGTCCACCGGGGAGCTGTTTTTT
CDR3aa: CATGLAGSTGELFF

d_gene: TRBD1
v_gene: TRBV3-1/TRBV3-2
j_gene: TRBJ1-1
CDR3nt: TGTGCCAGATTAGAAGACAGGGTCTACACTGAAGCTTTCTTT
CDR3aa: CARLEDRVYTEAFF

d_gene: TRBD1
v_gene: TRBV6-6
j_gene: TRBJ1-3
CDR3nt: TGTGCCAGCAGTCGACAGGGGAACTACGGCTCTGGAAACACCATATATTTT
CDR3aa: CASSRQGNYGSGNTIYF

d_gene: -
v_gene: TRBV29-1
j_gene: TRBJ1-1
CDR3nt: TGCAGCTCTGTTGGGATAGGGGGGGTGAACACTGAAGCTTTCTTT
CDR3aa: CSSVGIGGVNTEAFF

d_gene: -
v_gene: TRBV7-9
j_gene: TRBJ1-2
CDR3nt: TGTGCCAGCAGCTTAGGGGAAAGGGGTGGCTACACCTTC
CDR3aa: CASSLGERGGYTF

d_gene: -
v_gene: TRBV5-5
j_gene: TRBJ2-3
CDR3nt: TGTGCCAGCAGCTTGGTTGTGGGGCCCACAGATACGCAGTATTTT
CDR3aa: CASSLVVGPTDTQYF

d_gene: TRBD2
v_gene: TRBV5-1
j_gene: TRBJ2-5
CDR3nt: TGCGCCAGCAGCGGACTAGCGGAAGAGACCCAGTACTTC
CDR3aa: CASSGLAEETQYF

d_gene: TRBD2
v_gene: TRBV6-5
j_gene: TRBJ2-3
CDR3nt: TGTGCCAGCAAAGGGACTAAACCCACAGATACGCAGTATTTT
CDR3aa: CASKGTKPTDTQYF

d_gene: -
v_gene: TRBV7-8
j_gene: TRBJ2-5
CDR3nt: TGTGCCAGCAGCCTTCGGGGGGCCGGGGAGACCCAGTACTTC
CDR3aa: CASSLRGAGETQYF

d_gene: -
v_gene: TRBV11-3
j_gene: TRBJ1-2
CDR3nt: TGTGCCAGCAGCTTAGATGGACACCATAACTATGGCTACACCTTC
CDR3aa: CASSLDGHHNYGYTF

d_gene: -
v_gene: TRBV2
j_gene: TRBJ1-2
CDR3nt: TGTGCCAGCAGCCCCACGGGGTTAGATGGCTACACCTTC
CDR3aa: CASSPTGLDGYTF

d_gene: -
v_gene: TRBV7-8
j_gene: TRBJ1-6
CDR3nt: TGTGCCAGCAGCTTAGGGCTGCGGTCACCCCTCCACTTT
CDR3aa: CASSLGLRSPLHF

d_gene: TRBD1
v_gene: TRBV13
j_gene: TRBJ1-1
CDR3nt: TGTGCCAGCAGCACCCGGACAGGGGCTTTGAACACTGAAGCTTTCTTT
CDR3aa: CASSTRTGALNTEAFF

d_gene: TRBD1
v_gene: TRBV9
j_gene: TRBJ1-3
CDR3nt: TGTGCCAGCAGCGCCATTTTCGGACAGGACGGTGGAAACACCATATATTTT
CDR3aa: CASSAIFGQDGGNTIYF

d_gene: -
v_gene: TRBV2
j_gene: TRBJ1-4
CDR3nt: TGTGCCAGCAGTGAATGGAGGGACGAAAAACTGTTTTTT
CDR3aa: CASSEWRDEKLFF